These 32 T cell receptor beta chains were all obtained from the same sample, sequenced in a study of blood T cell repertoires in COVID-19. Sequencing used immunoSEQ multiplex PCR; TCRdb keeps in-frame clones, though not all of them. The table has approximately 340,000 clones, roughly 90% seen once; the top ten hold 7.5% to 10%. What was sequenced was peripheral blood. The receptors derive from a man aged 30 to 39 with COVID-19, enrolled during active disease.

V usage is TRBV5-1 and J usage is TRBJ1-2, with TRBD1 as a possible D gene (6 bases). Looked up from germline, CDR1 is SGHRS and CDR2 is YFSETQ. V lost 3 bases to trimming and J lost 7 bases, with 16 bases between them. This CDR3 is 14 amino acids long. The CDR3 sequence: CASSWGPQGTGYTF. DNA for the CDR3: TGCGCCAGCAGCTGGGGCCCACAGGGTACTGGCTACACCTTC.

V is TRBV29-1 and J is TRBJ1-2, with TRBD1 matching over 8 bases. There are 13 residues in the CDR3. Per germline, CDR1 SQVTM and CDR2 ANQGSEA. With V trimmed by 1 base and J by 7 bases, 5 bases remained unmatched. CDR3: CSVEGTGKSGYTF. The CDR3, as DNA: TGCAGCGTTGAAGGGACAGGGAAAAGTGGCTACACCTTC.

The rearrangement joins TRBV15 to TRBJ2-1, with D maybe TRBD2 (5 bases). Trimming cost V 0 bases and J 9 bases, with 15 bases left between them. Germline lookup yields CDR1 LNHNV and CDR2 YYDKDF (reference sequence). The CDR3 runs to 15 residues. CDR3 sequence reads: CATSRDDLGSSEQFF. DNA of the CDR3: TGTGCCACCAGCAGAGATGACCTGGGGAGTTCTGAGCAGTTCTTC.

This clone showed up just once. The V call is TRBV2, the J call TRBJ2-1, with a tentative D call TRBD2 (5 bases). The CDR3 is 15 residues long. Germline CDR1 and CDR2: SNHLY and FYNNEI. V gave up 0 bases and J gave up 0 bases, with 6 bases separating them. The CDR3 bases are TGTGCCAGCAGTGAAGCGGGGAGCTCCTACAATGAGCAGTTCTTC. It is translated as CASSEAGSSYNEQFF.

The chain has TRBV12-3 or TRBV12-4 and TRBJ2-2; no clear D. The CDR3 contains 13 residues. Trimming shortened V by 3 bases and J by 4 bases, and 6 bases separated the two germline ends. The CDR3 region is CASSLPGTGELFF. For the CDR3, the DNA is TGTGCCAGCAGTTTGCCGGGCACCGGGGAGCTGTTTTTT.

This rearrangement joins TRBV7-9 to TRBJ1-2; perhaps TRBD1 as D (6 bases). The germline CDR1 and CDR2 sequences are SEHNR and FQNEAQ (reference sequence). Trimming removed 2 bases at V and 3 bases at J, with 16 bases between. The CDR3 runs to 16 residues. The CDR3: CASSLKVGSGDYGYTF. DNA of the CDR3: TGTGCCAGCAGCTTAAAGGTCGGGTCAGGGGACTATGGCTACACCTTC.

The chain couples TRBV14 to TRBJ1-6; 8 positions match TRBD1. Germline assignment: CDR1 SGHDN and CDR2 FVKESK. The CDR3 sequence is 12 residues long. V dropped 3 bases and J dropped 13; count of bases not matched to a gene: 2. CDR3 amino acids: CASSHNRGPLHF. Written as DNA, the CDR3 is TGTGCCAGCAGCCACAACAGGGGGCCCCTCCACTTT.

Concerning this clone itself: The same CDR3 is also encoded by other DNA sequences in this sample. The chain has TRBV27 and TRBJ1-2; TRBD1 might be the D (5 bases). V was clipped by 0 bases and J by 2 bases, with 10 bases between them. CDR1 and CDR2 from the germline V gene are MNHEY and SMNVEV (reference sequence). The length of the CDR3 is 15 residues. The CDR3 spells CASSLSDSFNYGYTF. CDR3 DNA: TGTGCCAGCAGTTTATCAGACAGCTTCAACTATGGCTACACCTTC.

This chain connects TRBV7-9 to TRBJ2-3; 9 nucleotides match TRBD1. V lost 3 bases and J lost 0; bases outside the gene matches: 13. Per germline, CDR1 SEHNR and CDR2 FQNEAQ (reference sequence). The CDR3 has 19 residues. Here the CDR3 reads CASSFSTGTGLISTDTQYF. The DNA of the CDR3 is TGTGCCAGCAGCTTTAGTACCGGGACAGGGCTCATAAGCACAGATACGCAGTATTTT. Full variable domain (remainder filled in from reference TRBV7-9 and TRBJ2-3): DTGVSQNPRHKITKRGQNVTFRCDPISEHNRLYWYRQTLGQGPEFLTYFQNEAQLEKSRLLSDRFSAERPKGSFSTLEIQRTEQGDSAMYLCASSFSTGTGLISTDTQYFGPGTRLTVL.

The V call is TRBV5-1, the J call TRBJ1-2, with D maybe TRBD1 (6 bases). Trimming pared 3 bases from V and 2 bases from J, leaving 8 bases between. This CDR3 has 13 amino acids. The germline gives CDR1 SGHRS, CDR2 YFSETQ. CDR3: CASSWTENYGYTF. CDR3 DNA: TGCGCCAGCAGCTGGACAGAGAACTATGGCTACACCTTC.

The J gene is TRBJ2-7, the V gene TRBV30, with TRBD1 identical over 10 bases. The J segment lost 2 bases and the V segment lost 2 bases, leaving 6 bases of the junction unmatched. Germline V lookup: CDR1 GTSNPN, CDR2 SVGIG (reference sequence). The CDR3 runs 15 residues. CDR3 loop: CAWSLIGTGAYEQYF. DNA of the CDR3: TGTGCCTGGAGTCTCATCGGGACAGGGGCCTACGAGCAGTACTTC.

The rearrangement uses TRBV2 and TRBJ1-1, with a possible D match to TRBD1 (5 bases). Per germline, CDR1 SNHLY and CDR2 FYNNEI. This CDR3 is built from 14 residues. V was pared by 4 bases and J by 0 bases, with 9 bases between. In DNA form, the CDR3 reads TGTGCCAGCAGTGTGTCCAGGGTGAACACTGAAGCTTTCTTT. Residues: CASSVSRVNTEAFF. The variable domain in full, completed from reference TRBV2 and TRBJ1-1, reads EPEVTQTPSHQVTQMGQEVILRCVPISNHLYFYWYRQILGQKVEFLVSFYNNEISEKSEIFDDQFSVERPDGSNFTLKIRSTKLEDSAMYFCASSVSRVNTEAFFGQGTRLTVV.

V gene TRBV6-4 combines with J gene TRBJ2-1, with a tentative D call TRBD2 (6 bases). The V end was cut by 3 bases, the J end by 5 bases, with 17 bases between. CDR1 is MRHNA, CDR2 SNTAGT, per germline. The CDR3 has 16 amino acids. The CDR3 region is CASSESVGGGNNEQFF. The CDR3 DNA reads TGTGCCAGCAGTGAATCGGTCGGTGGCGGGAACAATGAGCAGTTCTTC.

The gene calls are TRBV14 and TRBJ2-1, with TRBD2 matching 13 bases. The CDR3 totals 17 residues. Looked up from germline, CDR1 is SGHDN and CDR2 is FVKESK. J was trimmed by 9 bases and V by 3 bases; bases with no gene match: 11. CDR3 amino acids: CASSQDLLAGGRGEQFF. The CDR3, as DNA: TGTGCCAGCAGCCAGGACTTACTAGCGGGAGGGAGAGGTGAGCAGTTCTTC.

The chain has TRBV7-2 and TRBJ2-7, with 10 bases lining up with TRBD2. V lost 5 bases, J lost 6 bases, and 7 bases stayed unmatched. The length of the CDR3 is 14 residues. The germline V gene has CDR1 SGHTA and CDR2 FQGNSA. CDR3 sequence (DNA): TGTGCCAGCAGCACCAGCGGGGGGGCCAGCGAGCAGTACTTC. Residues: CASSTSGGASEQYF.

This sequence joins TRBV4-3 and TRBJ1-1; D is uncertain. Germline CDR1 is LGHNA and CDR2 is YSLEER. The CDR3 covers 13 residues. Trimming removed 4 bases from V and 12 bases from J, with 18 bases in between. The CDR3 nucleotides are TGCGCCAGCAGCCGAGGGCTGTATGAGGTACCTTTCTTT. This gives the protein CASSRGLYEVPFF.

The chain combines TRBV7-2 with TRBJ1-2, with D tentatively TRBD1 (6 bases). CDR1 is SGHTA, CDR2 FQGNSA, per germline. This CDR3 comprises 15 residues. With 1 base removed from V and 4 bases from J, the gap between germline ends came to 13 bases. CDR3 in amino acids: CASSLEQGPFYGYTF. In DNA, the CDR3 is TGTGCCAGCAGCTTAGAACAGGGACCCTTCTATGGCTACACCTTC.

J is TRBJ2-7 and V is TRBV27, with TRBD2 as a possible D gene (5 bases). Trimming cost V 4 bases and J 2 bases, with 21 bases left between them. CDR3 length equals 17 residues. Germline CDR1 reads MNHEY; CDR2 reads SMNVEV (reference sequence). The CDR3 nucleotides read TGTGCCAGCAGTTCCCTTACTATTACTAGGACCCCCTACGAGCAGTACTTC. Residues: CASSSLTITRTPYEQYF.

The chain joins TRBV19 to TRBJ1-1, with a possible D match to TRBD1 (6 bases). The germline V and J ends were trimmed by 7 bases and 1 base, with 16 bases remaining between them. Germline V gene sequence: CDR1 LNHDA, CDR2 SQIVND (reference sequence). This CDR3 spans 15 amino acids. In DNA form, the CDR3 reads TGTGCCAGTAAGGGGCAGGGGTTTAAGAACACTGAAGCTTTCTTT. Its protein is CASKGQGFKNTEAFF.

The chain has TRBV3-1 (or the pseudogene TRBV3-2) and TRBJ2-3; D might be TRBD2 (6 bases). There are 19 residues in the CDR3. Germline-derived CDR1 and CDR2 are LGHDT and YNNKEL (reference sequence). Trimming took 4 bases from V and 2 from J, leaving 25 bases between them. CDR3 in amino acids: CASSPTWGVGRRNTDTQYF. CDR3 sequence (DNA): TGTGCCAGCAGCCCCACCTGGGGGGTCGGCAGGAGGAACACAGATACGCAGTATTTT.

This clone was observed a single time. The rearrangement links TRBV4-2 to TRBJ2-7; 11 bases map to TRBD2. The CDR3 has 19 amino acids. Trimming took 0 bases from V and 0 from J; bases not matched to a gene: 10. Germline values: CDR1 LGHNA, CDR2 YNFKEQ. The CDR3 region is CASSQEFTSGRLGSYEQYF. The CDR3 nucleotides read TGTGCCAGCAGCCAAGAGTTTACTAGCGGGAGATTGGGCTCCTACGAGCAGTACTTC.

The J gene is TRBJ1-2, the V gene TRBV5-1, with a weak D call TRBD1 (5 bases). The V gene lost 2 bases and the J gene lost 5 bases, with 13 bases spanning the gap. Looked up from germline, CDR1 is SGHRS and CDR2 is YFSETQ. The CDR3 runs to 14 residues. The CDR3 DNA sequence: TGCGCCAGCAGCTTAGGCAGGGTAGGATATGGCTACACCTTC. This codes for CASSLGRVGYGYTF. The whole variable domain, remainder taken from reference TRBV5-1 and TRBJ1-2, is KAGVTQTPRYLIKTRGQQVTLSCSPISGHRSVSWYQQTPGQGLQFLFEYFSETQRNKGNFPGRFSGRQFSNSRSEMNVSTLELGDSALYLCASSLGRVGYGYTFGSGTRLTVV.

The rearrangement uses TRBV5-4 and TRBJ2-2, with 11 positions matching TRBD2. Germline-derived CDR1 and CDR2 are SGHNT and YYREEE (reference sequence). V shed 4 bases, J shed 3 bases, and the junction held 8 bases outside the gene matches. The CDR3 loop spans 17 amino acids. The CDR3 here is CASSPPLAGAYTGELFF. CDR3 nucleotide sequence: TGTGCCAGCAGCCCCCCACTAGCGGGGGCTTACACCGGGGAGCTGTTTTTT.

V is TRBV5-1 and J is TRBJ2-3, with TRBD2 matching 9 bases. Germline V CDR1 and CDR2: SGHRS, YFSETQ. V dropped 0 bases and J dropped 3; count of bases not matched to a gene: 5. The CDR3 runs 16 residues. The CDR3 sequence: CASSLVLAGLTDTQYF. The CDR3 DNA is TGCGCCAGCAGCTTGGTCCTAGCGGGGTTGACAGATACGCAGTATTTT.

The CDR3 spells CASSRTSGHADTQYF. The CDR3 region has the DNA TGTGCCAGCAGCCGGACTAGCGGGCACGCAGATACGCAGTATTTT. The chain joins TRBV2 to TRBJ2-3; 11 bases are a match to TRBD2. Germline loops: CDR1 SNHLY, CDR2 FYNNEI. The CDR3 sequence is 15 residues long. V dropped 6 bases and J dropped 4; count of bases not matched to a gene: 6.

The chain recombines TRBV6-2 or TRBV6-3 with TRBJ2-3; a possible D gene is TRBD2 (6 bases). The germline V gene has CDR1 MNHEY and CDR2 SVGEGT. The CDR3 totals 16 residues. Trimming removed 4 bases from V and 4 bases from J, with 18 bases in between. The CDR3 loop reads CASSLGRPRVADTQYF. The CDR3 bases are TGTGCCAGCAGTTTAGGGAGGCCCCGGGTAGCAGATACGCAGTATTTT.

The chain uses TRBV28 and TRBJ2-7; tentatively, D is TRBD2 (6 bases). CDR1 MDHEN and CDR2 SYDVKM come from the germline V gene. The CDR3 has 13 residues. Between the trimmed V and J ends, which lost 6 bases and 5 bases, there was a span of 14 bases. The CDR3 reads CASRDSAGHEQYF. The CDR3 nucleotides are TGTGCCAGCAGGGACTCCGCGGGGCACGAGCAGTACTTC.

The chain employs TRBV18 and TRBJ1-5; D is unresolved. Germline CDR1 KGHSH, CDR2 LQKENI. The CDR3 contains 14 residues. Deletions cut 2 bases from V and 3 bases from J, with 8 bases between. The CDR3: CASSPEFFNQPQHF. The CDR3, as DNA: TGTGCCAGCTCACCAGAGTTTTTCAATCAGCCCCAGCATTTT.

V and J are TRBV9 and TRBJ1-1; D gene unclear. Deletions cut 3 bases from V and 9 bases from J, with 15 bases between. The germline CDR1 and CDR2 sequences are SGDLS and YYNGEE. The CDR3 runs to 13 residues. The CDR3 coding sequence is TGTGCCAGCAGCGGGAGTTTCTCCCATAAAGCTTTCTTT. Protein product: CASSGSFSHKAFF.

V and J are TRBV19 and TRBJ1-2, with TRBD1 as a possible D gene (6 bases). CDR1 is LNHDA, CDR2 SQIVND, per germline (reference sequence). There are 14 residues in the CDR3. V was cut by 6 bases and J by 6 bases, with 17 bases left in between. This CDR3 reads CASRPRGNEDGYTF. In DNA, the CDR3 is TGTGCCAGTAGACCCAGGGGAAATGAGGATGGCTACACCTTC.

This clone was counted once. The chain links TRBV27 to TRBJ1-6; D gene ambiguous. Germline-derived CDR1 and CDR2 are MNHEY and SMNVEV (reference sequence). V was shortened by 3 bases and J by 7 bases, with 16 bases between the two germline ends. The CDR3 covers 16 residues. The CDR3 sequence is CASSFLPEGHNSPLHF. DNA for the CDR3: TGTGCCAGCAGTTTTCTCCCTGAGGGTCACAATTCACCCCTCCACTTT.

V gene TRBV5-6 combines with J gene TRBJ2-7; TRBD1 aligns across 10 bases. The CDR3 has 14 residues. Germline-derived CDR1 and CDR2 are SGHDT and YYEEEE. The trim removed 1 base at V and 6 bases at J, leaving 4 bases unmatched. The chain's CDR3 is CASSLLGTGAEQYF. CDR3 bases: TGTGCCAGCAGCTTGTTAGGGACAGGGGCCGAGCAGTACTTC.